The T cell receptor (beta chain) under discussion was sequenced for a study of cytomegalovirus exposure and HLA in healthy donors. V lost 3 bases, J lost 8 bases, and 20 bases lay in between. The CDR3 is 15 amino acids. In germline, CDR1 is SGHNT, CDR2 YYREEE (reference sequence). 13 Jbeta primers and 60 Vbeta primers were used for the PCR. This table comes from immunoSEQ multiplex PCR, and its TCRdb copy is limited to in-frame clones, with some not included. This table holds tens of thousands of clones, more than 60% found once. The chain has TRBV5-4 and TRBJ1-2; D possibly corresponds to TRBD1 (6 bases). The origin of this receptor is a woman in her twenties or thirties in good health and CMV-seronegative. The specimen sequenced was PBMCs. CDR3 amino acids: CASSSLGHSPGGYTF. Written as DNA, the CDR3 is TGTGCCAGCAGCTCACTGGGACACTCCCCGGGAGGCTACACCTTC.